This T cell receptor (beta chain) was found in a study of blood T cell repertoires in COVID-19. The wider study: From T cells, B-cell-depleted T cells, or PBMCs came the material, which was cDNA or gDNA.

Assay: immunoSEQ multiplex PCR; the TCRdb copy retains only in-frame clones and omits some. The data show some 150,000 clones, about 88% seen once. Germline-derived CDR1 and CDR2 are MNHEY and SMNVEV (reference sequence). The CDR3 loop spans 16 amino acids. J was trimmed by 4 bases and V by 5 bases; bases with no gene match: 12. Sequencing input: peripheral blood. This receptor was identified in a human donor in a cohort sampled during active COVID-19. V gene TRBV27 combines with J gene TRBJ1-1, with 8 bases fitting TRBD1. CDR3 nucleotides: TGTGCCAGCAGTAGTTCCCTGACAGGGGTCAGCACTGAAGCTTTCTTT. Amino acids: CASSSSLTGVSTEAFF.